This T cell receptor (beta chain) was observed in a study of cytomegalovirus exposure and HLA in healthy donors. Study-wide background: Unique TCR beta sequences numbering around 110 million came from 150 million to 200 million T cells in an earlier analysis.

Broader study findings: The Asian-associated ancestry cluster reportedly had fewer N-insertions than the approximately 700-donor mean in a later analysis.

Use of 60 Vbeta and 13 Jbeta primers characterized the PCR. The method was immunoSEQ multiplex PCR; TCRdb's version includes in-frame clones alone and lacks a portion of them. This sample yields around 95,000 clones, of which around four fifths are seen a single time; approximately 3.7% belongs to the top ten. About this clone itself: The antigen is not known.

The CDR3 runs 15 residues. J gave up 3 bases and V 4 bases, and 10 bases lay outside the gene matches. Germline V gene data show CDR1 as SGDLS and CDR2 as YYNGEE. This sequence originates from a female donor in good health and CMV-seropositive. The rearrangement links TRBV9 to TRBJ2-7; 7 bases map to TRBD1. What was sequenced was PBMCs. The CDR3 region has the DNA TGTGCCAGCAGCCCCCGACAGGGTCTTGTCTACGAGCAGTACTTC. This translates into CASSPRQGLVYEQYF.